This record covers a single TCR beta chain. Its antigen is still unknown. These data are taken from a study of T-cell memory formation after mild COVID-19. Study as a whole: TCR clusters largely stayed donor specific.

Study observations and caveats: Specificity for SARS-CoV-2 was not confirmed among the second-wave clones peaking on day 37. Pre-infection memory showed some responding clones, and this suggested that cross-reactive memory joined.

TCRdb passed the 5' RACE reads through MiXCR, listing each CDR3 protein once. The sample records over 450,000 distinct CDR3 sequences, about 20% being singletons. The receptor was derived from an adult woman who had mild COVID-19 (a few samples of this study predate the infection). Cell type and time point are not known. The sequenced material came from PBMCs or a T cell subset sorted from them (not recorded which).

CDR3 amino acids: CSVEGGDREDNEQFF. The CDR3 bases are TGCAGCGTTGAAGGGGGGGACAGGGAAGACAATGAGCAGTTCTTC. The chain has TRBV29-1 and TRBJ2-1; TRBD1 agrees at 9 bases. V trimming: 1 base; J trimming: 5 bases; junction bases outside the gene matches: 6. The CDR3 is made up of 15 amino acids. Germline-derived CDR1 and CDR2 are SQVTM and ANQGSEA.